This T cell receptor beta chain was sequenced during a study of beta chain features in type 1 diabetes. This CDR3 is built from 13 residues. V was clipped by 6 bases and J by 3 bases, with 12 bases between them. Germline V gene sequence: CDR1 SGHAT, CDR2 FQNNGV. This clone was picked up a small number of times. Other DNA sequences within the sample encode an identical CDR3. Reverse transcribing all isolated RNA meant expressed TCRB transcripts were sequenced. Produced via immunoSEQ multiplex PCR; TCRdb's table is partial and in-frame only. The data show about 900,000 clones, with 15% to 20% seen just once and 0.02% to 0.03% held by the top ten.

Material for sequencing was naive CD4+ T cells from blood. This receptor was obtained from a woman aged 18-35 years in good health. The rearrangement links TRBV11-2 to TRBJ2-7; a weak D match, TRBD1 (7 bases). For the CDR3, the DNA is TGTGCCAGCAGGCGGGACAGAGTCTACGAGCAGTACTTC. Encoded protein: CASRRDRVYEQYF.